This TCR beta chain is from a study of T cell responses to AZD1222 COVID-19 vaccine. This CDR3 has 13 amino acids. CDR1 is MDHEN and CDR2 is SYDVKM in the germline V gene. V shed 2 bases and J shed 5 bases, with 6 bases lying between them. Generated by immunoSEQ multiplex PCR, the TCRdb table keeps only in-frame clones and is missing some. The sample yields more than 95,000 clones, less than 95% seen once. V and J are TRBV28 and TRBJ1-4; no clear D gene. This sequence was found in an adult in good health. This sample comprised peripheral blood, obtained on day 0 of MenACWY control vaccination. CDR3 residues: CASSLVQNEKLFF. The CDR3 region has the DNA TGTGCCAGCAGTTTAGTACAGAATGAAAAACTGTTTTTT.